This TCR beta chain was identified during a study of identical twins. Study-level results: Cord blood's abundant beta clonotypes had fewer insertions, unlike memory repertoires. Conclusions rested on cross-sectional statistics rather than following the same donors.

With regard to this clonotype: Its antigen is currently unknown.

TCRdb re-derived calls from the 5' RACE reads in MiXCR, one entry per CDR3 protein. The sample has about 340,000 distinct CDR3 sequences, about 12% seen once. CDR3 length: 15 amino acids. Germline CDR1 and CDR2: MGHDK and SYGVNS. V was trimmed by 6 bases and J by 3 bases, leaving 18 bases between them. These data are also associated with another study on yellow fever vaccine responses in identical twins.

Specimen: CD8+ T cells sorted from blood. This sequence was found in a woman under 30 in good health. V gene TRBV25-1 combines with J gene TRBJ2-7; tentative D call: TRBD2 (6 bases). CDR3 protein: CASSAPGDGVYEQYF. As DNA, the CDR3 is TGTGCCAGCAGCGCCCCGGGGGACGGCGTCTACGAGCAGTACTTC.